Following are 3 T cell receptor beta chains from one sample sequenced in a study of regulatory T cells in long-lasting Graves disease. Researchers made TCR beta libraries by using iRepertoire HTBI primers and running Arm-PCR on CDR3 regions. MiXCR, applied by TCRdb to the multiplex PCR reads, yields one record per CDR3 protein. There are some 600,000 distinct CDR3 sequences in the sample; approximately 16% occur only once, and around 13% lies in the top ten. Sample time point: newly diagnosed GD, antithyroid drugs for less than 3 months. RNA extracted from PBMCs served as the sequencing template. The data were also submitted as part of a second study, on T cells in Graves' hyperthyroidism and ophthalmopathy.

Specimen: peripheral blood mononuclear cells (PBMCs), collected at new diagnosis, from a patient treated with antithyroid drugs. The receptors were sampled from a man between 18 and 29 years old with Graves disease.

In this sample, this clonotype turned up many times. The V gene is TRBV11-2, the J gene TRBJ1-1; D is undetermined. Germline V gives CDR1 SGHAT, CDR2 FQNNGV. The V end lost 6 bases, the J end lost 5 bases, and 7 bases lay between the germline ends. This CDR3 comprises 11 residues. The CDR3 nucleotides are TGTGCCAGCAGGCGTGTTACTGAAGCTTTCTTT. Translation gives CASRRVTEAFF.

This clonotype was seen a handful of times. The chain employs TRBV19 and TRBJ1-1; D is unclear. Germline V gives CDR1 LNHDA, CDR2 SQIVND (reference sequence). The CDR3 contains 15 residues. V shed 5 bases and J shed 0 bases, with 13 bases lying between them. The CDR3 nucleotides are TGTGCCAGTAGTGTGGACGGAAGGATGAACACTGAAGCTTTCTTT. Protein: CASSVDGRMNTEAFF.

The gene calls are TRBV7-9 and TRBJ1-6; 7 nucleotides align to TRBD1. J gave up 1 base and V 6 bases, and 6 bases lay outside the gene matches. The CDR3 loop spans 16 amino acids. Per germline, CDR1 SEHNR and CDR2 FQNEAQ (reference sequence). The DNA of the CDR3 is TGTGCCAGCAGGCTCGGGACAGATTCCTATAATTCACCCCTCCACTTT. Its protein product is CASRLGTDSYNSPLHF. Based on the CDR3 plus reference TRBV7-9 and TRBJ1-6, the full variable domain is DTGVSQNPRHKITKRGQNVTFRCDPISEHNRLYWYRQTLGQGPEFLTYFQNEAQLEKSRLLSDRFSAERPKGSFSTLEIQRTEQGDSAMYLCASRLGTDSYNSPLHFGNGTRLTVT.